This T cell receptor (beta chain) was identified during a study of shared clonotypes between healthy human individuals (dated by TCRdb to 2018 to 2021). About the investigation overall: A couple of women and a few men aged 18 to 49 years were included in the cohort. Per donor, three plates each were used for CD4 naive and CD4 memory, two for CD8 naive, and one for CD8 memory. Each donor's leukapheresis produced roughly between roughly 0.85 and 9.5 billion PBMCs. Libraries were prepared and TCR repertoires were sequenced by different laboratories using diverse techniques, in order to increase sequencing depth and limit assay-specific biases. To estimate repertoire size and how much clonotypes are shared between individuals, the study performed deep sequencing of blood TCR repertoires from 4 to 6 healthy adults. The paper's findings and limits, for the study overall: Sampling was restricted to blood, and TCR repertoires in tissues likely differ from the TCR repertoires found in blood. Naive subsets generally had larger estimated clonotype richness than memory subsets. Pairwise subsampling indicated that sequencing depth was expected to affect the degree of clonotype sharing among donors. Compared with non-shared clonotypes, clonotypes shared by all four sorted-subset donors had higher generation probabilities. Sharing across several donors was observed for 5% to 6.5% of naive CD4, over 3% of naive CD8, over 2% of memory CD4, and roughly 0.4% of memory CD8 clonotypes. Even with the large sequencing depth, rarefaction of the sorted-subset datasets indicated that sequencing was incomplete. The small number of donors limited the genetic and exposure-history diversity represented.

CD8 naive samples consisted of CD45RO-negative cells that were positively selected for CCR7, yielding a CD45RA+CCR7+ population without TemRA cells. The donors were healthy, HIV-negative adults with no recently reported acute infections or vaccinations. Every donor was a Caucasian adult residing in Nashville, Tennessee, USA. Blood was collected by leukapheresis, and PBMCs were isolated by Ficoll-Histopaque density gradient centrifugation and then cryopreserved in liquid nitrogen vapor phase. Analytical flow cytometry was used to check the purity and quantity of each magnetically sorted T cell population. From each sorted fraction, genomic DNA was isolated and quantified by UV absorbance on a Nanodrop 2000c. CDR1 and CDR2 are drawn from the germline V gene (reference sequence): GTSNPN, SVGIG. V trim: 2 bases; J trim: 6 bases; unmatched bases: 8. From its cysteine to its phenylalanine, the CDR3 spans 14 amino acids. Only the CDR3 portion is preserved as DNA: 42 bases, with reading frame beginning at the first base.

Notes on this clone: It has no known antigen specificity. Base qualities were left out, and no much larger clone turns up one base away.

Using the deep immunoSEQ assay, multiplex PCR amplified TCR CDR3 regions from genomic DNA. Extracted genomic DNA from each cell subset was spread evenly across all wells of several immunoSEQ 96-well plates, with each plate serving as a replicate. For sorted subsets, about 200 ng genomic DNA, equal to some 30,000 T cell genomes, was loaded into each replicate PCR. Purified libraries were quantified with a Qubit 3.0 fluorometer, sized on a Bioanalyzer 2100, and re-quantified with the KAPA Library Quantification kit. Each immunoSEQ 96-well plate was sequenced on its own single-read 150-cycle Illumina NextSeq 550 flow cell. The published analysis was carried out like this. Because only junctional sequences without quality scores were contained in the immunoSEQ output, filtering matching that applied to full-length reads could not be performed. Sequences were annotated with PyIR, a Python wrapper for IgBLAST v1.9, using IMGT germline references to assign V/J genes and CDR3. Reads were removed for weak V/J assignments (E-value above 1e-6), missing CDR3, stop codons, out-of-frame junctions, or ambiguous translated residues. A V3J clonotype was defined by an identical inferred V gene, J gene, and CDR3 amino acid sequence. The percentage overlap between two repertoires was calculated by dividing the number of shared unique clonotypes by the size of the smaller repertoire. Three approaches were used to assess repertoire richness: RTK rarefaction, the Chao1 estimator, and Recon v2.1 estimates of unobserved clonotypes. For all TCRbeta clonotypes obtained by the gDNA method from a few donors, generation probabilities were computed with OLGA. TCRdb stores this immuneACCESS table with in-frame sequences only. Part of the clones is absent; in the studies checked, under half of the shortfall reflects unresolved V genes, and no reason is known for the rest. V and J calls and clone size are given by that table; D and trimming were obtained from the DNA. The sample data list more than 2 million clones, and less than 95% of these were observed just once. The ten largest account for roughly 1.1% of the sample.

The sequence links TRBV30 to TRBJ2-3; the junction holds 7 bases that match TRBD1. The sequence was obtained from a man between 18 and 35 years old in good health. Source material: naive CD8+ T cells sorted from blood. Explained via the paper, the cell subset or site label denotes: CD45RA+CCR7+. The sequenced DNA: TGTGCCTGGAGTCCGGGACAGTCCTTTGATACGCAGTATTTT. It specifies CAWSPGQSFDTQYF. With all but the CDR3 taken from the reference TRBV30 and TRBJ2-3 genes, the full variable domain is: SQTIHQWPATLVQPVGSPLSLECTVEGTSNPNLYWYRQAAGRGLQLLFYSVGIGQISSEVPQNLSASRPQDRQFILSSKKLLLSDSGFYLCAWSPGQSFDTQYFGPGTRLTVL.